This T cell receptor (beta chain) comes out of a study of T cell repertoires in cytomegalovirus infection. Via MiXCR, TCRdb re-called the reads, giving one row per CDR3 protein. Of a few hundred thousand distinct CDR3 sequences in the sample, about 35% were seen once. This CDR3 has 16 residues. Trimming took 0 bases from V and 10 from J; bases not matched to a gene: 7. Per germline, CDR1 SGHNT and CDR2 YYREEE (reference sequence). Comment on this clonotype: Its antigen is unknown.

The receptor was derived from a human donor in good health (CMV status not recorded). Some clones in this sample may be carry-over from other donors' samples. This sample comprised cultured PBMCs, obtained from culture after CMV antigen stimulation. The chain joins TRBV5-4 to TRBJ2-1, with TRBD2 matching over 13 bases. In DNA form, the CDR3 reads TGTGCCAGCAGCTTGGGGGGGACTAGCGGGATTCGGGAGCAGTTCTTC. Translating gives CASSLGGTSGIREQFF.